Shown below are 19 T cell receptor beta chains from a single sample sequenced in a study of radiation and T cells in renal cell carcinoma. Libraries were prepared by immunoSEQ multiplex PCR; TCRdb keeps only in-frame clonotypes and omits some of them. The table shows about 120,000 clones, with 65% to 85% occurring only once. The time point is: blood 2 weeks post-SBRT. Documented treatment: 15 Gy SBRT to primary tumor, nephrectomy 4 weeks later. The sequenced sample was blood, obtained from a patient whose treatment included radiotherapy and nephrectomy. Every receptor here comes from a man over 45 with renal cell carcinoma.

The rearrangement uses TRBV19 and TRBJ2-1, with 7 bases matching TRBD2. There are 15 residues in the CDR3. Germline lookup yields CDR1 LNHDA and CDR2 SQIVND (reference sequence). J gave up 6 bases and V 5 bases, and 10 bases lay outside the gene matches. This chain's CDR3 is CASSVASGFSNEQFF. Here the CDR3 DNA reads TGTGCCAGTAGTGTGGCTAGCGGATTTAGCAATGAGCAGTTCTTC.

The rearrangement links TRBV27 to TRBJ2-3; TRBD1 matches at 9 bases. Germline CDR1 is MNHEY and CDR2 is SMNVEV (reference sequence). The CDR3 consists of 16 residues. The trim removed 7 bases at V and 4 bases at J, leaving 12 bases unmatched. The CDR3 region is CASIRTGAFGPDTQYF. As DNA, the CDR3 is TGTGCCAGCATTCGGACAGGGGCGTTCGGTCCAGATACGCAGTATTTT.

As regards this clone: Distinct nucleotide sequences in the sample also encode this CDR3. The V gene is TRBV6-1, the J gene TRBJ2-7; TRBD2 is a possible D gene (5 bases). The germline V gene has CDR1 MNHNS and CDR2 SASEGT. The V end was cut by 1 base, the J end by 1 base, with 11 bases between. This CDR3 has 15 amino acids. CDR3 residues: CASSEGGELSYEQYF. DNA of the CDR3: TGTGCCAGCAGTGAAGGTGGGGAGCTATCCTACGAGCAGTACTTC.

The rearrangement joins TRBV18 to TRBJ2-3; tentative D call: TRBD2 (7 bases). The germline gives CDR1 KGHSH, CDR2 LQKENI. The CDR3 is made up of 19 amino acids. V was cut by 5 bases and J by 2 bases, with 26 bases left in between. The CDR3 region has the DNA TGTGCCAGCTCATCATCCTGGCTGGGGGGGGCTGGAAACACAGATACGCAGTATTTT. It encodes CASSSSWLGGAGNTDTQYF. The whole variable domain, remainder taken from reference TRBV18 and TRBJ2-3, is NAGVMQNPRHLVRRRGQEARLRCSPMKGHSHVYWYRQLPEEGLKFMVYLQKENIIDESGMPKERFSAEFPKEGPSILRIQQVVRGDSAAYFCASSSSWLGGAGNTDTQYFGPGTRLTVL.

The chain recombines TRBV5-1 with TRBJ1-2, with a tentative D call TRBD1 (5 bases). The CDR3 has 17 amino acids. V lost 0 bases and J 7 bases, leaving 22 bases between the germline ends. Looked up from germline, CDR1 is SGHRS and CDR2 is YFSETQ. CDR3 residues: CASSLDPGTSQLGGYTF. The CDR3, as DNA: TGCGCCAGCAGCTTGGATCCCGGGACTAGTCAGCTGGGTGGCTACACCTTC.

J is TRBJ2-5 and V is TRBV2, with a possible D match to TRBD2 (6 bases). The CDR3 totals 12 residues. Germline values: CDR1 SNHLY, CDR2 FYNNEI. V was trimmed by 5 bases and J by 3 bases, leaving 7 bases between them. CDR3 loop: CASSWGEETQYF. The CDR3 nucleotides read TGTGCCAGCAGTTGGGGGGAAGAGACCCAGTACTTC. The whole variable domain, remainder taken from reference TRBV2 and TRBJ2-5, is EPEVTQTPSHQVTQMGQEVILRCVPISNHLYFYWYRQILGQKVEFLVSFYNNEISEKSEIFDDQFSVERPDGSNFTLKIRSTKLEDSAMYFCASSWGEETQYFGPGTRLLVL.

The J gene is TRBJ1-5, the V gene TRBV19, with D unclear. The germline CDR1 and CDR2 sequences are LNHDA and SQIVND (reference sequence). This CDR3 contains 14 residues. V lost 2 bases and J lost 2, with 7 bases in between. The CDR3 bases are TGTGCCAGTAGTATATTTAGGGGCAATCAGCCCCAGCATTTT. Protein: CASSIFRGNQPQHF.

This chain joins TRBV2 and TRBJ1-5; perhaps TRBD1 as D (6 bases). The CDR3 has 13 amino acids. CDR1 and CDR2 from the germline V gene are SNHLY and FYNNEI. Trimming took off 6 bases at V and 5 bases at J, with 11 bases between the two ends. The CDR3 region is CASSTGMDQPQHF. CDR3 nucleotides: TGTGCCAGCAGCACAGGGATGGATCAGCCCCAGCATTTT.

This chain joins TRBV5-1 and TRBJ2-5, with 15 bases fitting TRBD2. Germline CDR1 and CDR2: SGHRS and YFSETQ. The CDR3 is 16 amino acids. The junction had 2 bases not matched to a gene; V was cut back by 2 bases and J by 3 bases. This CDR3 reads CASSFGLAGGEETQYF. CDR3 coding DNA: TGCGCCAGCAGCTTTGGACTAGCGGGAGGGGAAGAGACCCAGTACTTC.

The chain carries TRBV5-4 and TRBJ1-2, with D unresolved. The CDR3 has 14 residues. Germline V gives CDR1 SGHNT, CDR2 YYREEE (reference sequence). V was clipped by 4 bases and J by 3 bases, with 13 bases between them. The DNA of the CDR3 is TGTGCCAGCAGCCGATACGATAAAGACTATGGCTACACCTTC. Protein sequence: CASSRYDKDYGYTF. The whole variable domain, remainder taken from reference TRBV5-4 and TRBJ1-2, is ETGVTQSPTHLIKTRGQQVTLRCSSQSGHNTVSWYQQALGQGPQFIFQYYREEENGRGNFPPRFSGLQFPNYSSELNVNALELDDSALYLCASSRYDKDYGYTFGSGTRLTVV.

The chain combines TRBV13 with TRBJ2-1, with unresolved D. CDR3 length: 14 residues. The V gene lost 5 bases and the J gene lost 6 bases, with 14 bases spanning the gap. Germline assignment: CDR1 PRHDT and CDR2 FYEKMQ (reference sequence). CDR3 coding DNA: TGTGCCAGCAGCCCTCCCACTCAAGTCAATGAGCAGTTCTTC. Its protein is CASSPPTQVNEQFF.

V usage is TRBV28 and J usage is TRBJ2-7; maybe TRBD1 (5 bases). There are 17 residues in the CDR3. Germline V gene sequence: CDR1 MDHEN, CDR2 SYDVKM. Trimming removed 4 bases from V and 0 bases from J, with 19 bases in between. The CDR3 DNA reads TGTGCCAGCAGTTCCCTAGGCCTTGACAGCCTCTCCTACGAGCAGTACTTC. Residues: CASSSLGLDSLSYEQYF.

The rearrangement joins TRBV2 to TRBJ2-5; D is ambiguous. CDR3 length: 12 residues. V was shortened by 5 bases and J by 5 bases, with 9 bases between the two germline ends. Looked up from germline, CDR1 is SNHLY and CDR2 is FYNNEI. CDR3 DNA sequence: TGTGCCAGCAGTACGGAGTGGGAGACCCAGTACTTC. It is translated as CASSTEWETQYF.

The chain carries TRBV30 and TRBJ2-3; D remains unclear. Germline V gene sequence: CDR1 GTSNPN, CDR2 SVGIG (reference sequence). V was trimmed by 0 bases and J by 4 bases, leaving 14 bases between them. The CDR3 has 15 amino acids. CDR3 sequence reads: CAWSVFPAGPDTQYF. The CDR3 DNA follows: TGTGCCTGGAGTGTTTTTCCCGCAGGTCCAGATACGCAGTATTTT.

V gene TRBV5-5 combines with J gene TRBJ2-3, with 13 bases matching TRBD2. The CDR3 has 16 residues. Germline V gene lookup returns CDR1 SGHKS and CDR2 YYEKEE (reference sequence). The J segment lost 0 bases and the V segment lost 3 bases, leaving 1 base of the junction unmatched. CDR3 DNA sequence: TGTGCCAGCAGCTCGGGACTAGCGGGGAGCACAGATACGCAGTATTTT. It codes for CASSSGLAGSTDTQYF.

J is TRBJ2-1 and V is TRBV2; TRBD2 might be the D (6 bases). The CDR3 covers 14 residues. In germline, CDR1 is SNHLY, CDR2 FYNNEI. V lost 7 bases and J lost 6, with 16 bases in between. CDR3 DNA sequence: TGTGCCAGCAAGGGGTTGAGGGGAGGCAATGAGCAGTTCTTC. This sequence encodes CASKGLRGGNEQFF.

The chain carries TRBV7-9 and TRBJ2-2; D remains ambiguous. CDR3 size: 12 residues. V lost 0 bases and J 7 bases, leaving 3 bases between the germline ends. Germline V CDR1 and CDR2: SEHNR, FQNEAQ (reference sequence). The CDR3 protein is CASSLAVGELFF. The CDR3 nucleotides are TGTGCCAGCAGCTTAGCGGTCGGGGAGCTGTTTTTT.

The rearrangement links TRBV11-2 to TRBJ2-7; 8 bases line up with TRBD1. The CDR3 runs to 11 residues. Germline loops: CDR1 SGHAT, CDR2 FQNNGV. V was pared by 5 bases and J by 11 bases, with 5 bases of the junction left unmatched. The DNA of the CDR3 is TGTGCCAGCAGCAACAGGGGGTTGGAGTACTTC. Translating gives CASSNRGLEYF.

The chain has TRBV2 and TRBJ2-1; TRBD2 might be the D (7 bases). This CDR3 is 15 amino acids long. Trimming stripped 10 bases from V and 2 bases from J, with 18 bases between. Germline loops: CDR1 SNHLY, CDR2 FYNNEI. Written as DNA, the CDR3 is TGTGCCAACCTCGGGGGGCTCAAGACCTACAATGAGCAGTTCTTC. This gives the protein CANLGGLKTYNEQFF.